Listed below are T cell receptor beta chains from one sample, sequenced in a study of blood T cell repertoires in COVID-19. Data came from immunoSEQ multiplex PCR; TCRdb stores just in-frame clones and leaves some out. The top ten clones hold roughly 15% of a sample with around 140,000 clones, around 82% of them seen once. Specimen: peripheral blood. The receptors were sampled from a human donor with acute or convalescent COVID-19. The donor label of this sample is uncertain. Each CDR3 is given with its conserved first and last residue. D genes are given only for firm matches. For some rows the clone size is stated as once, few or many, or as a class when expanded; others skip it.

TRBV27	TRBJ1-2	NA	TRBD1	CASSLTPGQAYGYTF	TGTGCCAGCAGTTTAACGCCGGGACAGGCCTATGGCTACACCTTC
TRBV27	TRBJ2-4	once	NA	CASSQGGLAKNIQYF	TGTGCCAGCAGTCAGGGGGGTTTAGCCAAAAACATTCAGTACTTC
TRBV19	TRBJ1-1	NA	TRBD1	CASSPRPQGGTEAFF	TGTGCCAGTAGCCCACGGCCACAGGGGGGCACTGAAGCTTTCTTT
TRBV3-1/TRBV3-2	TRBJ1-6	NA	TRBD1	CASSRTGGANSPLHF	TGTGCCAGCAGCCGGACAGGGGGCGCGAATTCACCCCTCCACTTT
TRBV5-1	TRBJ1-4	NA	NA	CASSLVQGKGEKLFF	TGCGCCAGCAGCTTGGTTCAGGGGAAGGGTGAAAAACTGTTTTTT
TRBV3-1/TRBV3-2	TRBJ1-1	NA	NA	CASSTPKGTEAFF	TGTGCCAGCAGTACCCCCAAGGGGACTGAAGCTTTCTTT
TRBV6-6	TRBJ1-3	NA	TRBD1	CASSPSGTAFFSGNTIYF	TGTGCCAGCAGTCCTTCCGGGACAGCTTTTTTCTCTGGAAACACCATATATTTT
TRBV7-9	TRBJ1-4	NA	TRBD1	CASSLAADRGGEKLFF	TGTGCCAGCAGCTTAGCGGCTGACAGGGGGGGCGAAAAACTGTTTTTT
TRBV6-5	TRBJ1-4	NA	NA	CASSYSGGDEKLFF	TGTGCCAGCAGTTACTCGGGAGGGGATGAAAAACTGTTTTTT
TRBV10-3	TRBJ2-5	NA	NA	CAISATGIQETQYF	TGTGCCATCAGTGCTACAGGGATACAAGAGACCCAGTACTTC
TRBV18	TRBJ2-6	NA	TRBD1	CASSRYRGVSGANVLTF	TGTGCCAGCTCACGGTACAGGGGCGTCTCTGGGGCCAACGTCCTGACTTTC
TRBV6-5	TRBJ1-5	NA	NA	CASSSRVSNQPQHF	TGTGCCAGCAGTTCGAGGGTTTCTAATCAGCCCCAGCATTTT
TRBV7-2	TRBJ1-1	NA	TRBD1	CASSPQTGDTEAFF	TGTGCCAGCAGCCCCCAGACAGGGGACACTGAAGCTTTCTTT
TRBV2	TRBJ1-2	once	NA	CASSPWTANYGYTF	TGTGCCAGCAGTCCTTGGACAGCTAACTATGGCTACACCTTC
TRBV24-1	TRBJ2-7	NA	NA	CATSETRPQGDPYEQYF	TGTGCCACCAGTGAAACGAGGCCACAGGGAGATCCCTACGAGCAGTACTTC
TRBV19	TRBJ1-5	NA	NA	CASSISVGRNSNQPQHF	TGTGCCAGTAGTATTTCCGTTGGCAGGAATAGCAATCAGCCCCAGCATTTT
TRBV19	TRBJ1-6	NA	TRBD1	CATGDRVNSPLHF	TGTGCCACCGGGGACAGGGTAAATTCACCCCTCCACTTT